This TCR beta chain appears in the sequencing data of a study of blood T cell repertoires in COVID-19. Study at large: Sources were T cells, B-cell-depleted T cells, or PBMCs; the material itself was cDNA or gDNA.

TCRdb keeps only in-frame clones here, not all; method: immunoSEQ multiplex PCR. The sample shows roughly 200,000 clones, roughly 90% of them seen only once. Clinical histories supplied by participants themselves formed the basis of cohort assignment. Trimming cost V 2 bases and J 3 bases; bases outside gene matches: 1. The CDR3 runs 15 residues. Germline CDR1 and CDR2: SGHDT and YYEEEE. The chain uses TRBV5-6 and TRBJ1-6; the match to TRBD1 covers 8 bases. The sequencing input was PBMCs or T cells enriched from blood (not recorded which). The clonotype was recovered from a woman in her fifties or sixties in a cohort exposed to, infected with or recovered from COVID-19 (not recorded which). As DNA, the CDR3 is TGTGCCAGCAGCTTCGACAGGGGCTATAATTCACCCCTCCACTTT. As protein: CASSFDRGYNSPLHF. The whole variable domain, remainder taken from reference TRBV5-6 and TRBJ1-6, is DAGVTQSPTHLIKTRGQQVTLRCSPKSGHDTVSWYQQALGQGPQFIFQYYEEEERQRGNFPDRFSGHQFPNYSSELNVNALLLGDSALYLCASSFDRGYNSPLHFGNGTRLTVT.